The entry below gives a single T cell receptor (beta chain) sequence along with its context. In the source study's methods: Cell counts per sample came from amplifying reference gene primers. The table came from immunoSEQ multiplex PCR; TCRdb's copy has only in-frame clones and leaves some out. The V and J calls and the clone size are those of that table, but D and trimming were determined from the DNA. The table shows approximately 85,000 clones, with 85% to 95% occurring only once. The entry originates in a study of blood T cell repertoires in COVID-19. As for the study in general: From the United States, Italy and Spain came samples of acute and convalescent COVID-19. PBMCs, B-cell-depleted T cells, or T cells provided the cDNA or gDNA that made up the material.

Germline-derived CDR1 and CDR2 are LNHNV and YYDKDF (reference sequence). The trim removed 0 bases at V and 7 bases at J, leaving 3 bases unmatched. This CDR3 has 15 residues. The chain has TRBV15 and TRBJ2-1, with 10 nucleotides matching TRBD1. Sequencing input: peripheral blood. This receptor was taken from a woman aged 55 to 70 with active COVID-19. This CDR3 is CATSRDLGQGNEQFF. The CDR3 nucleotides read TGTGCCACCAGCAGAGATCTGGGACAGGGGAATGAGCAGTTCTTC.